This entry describes one T cell receptor (beta chain). V lost 6 bases, J lost 8 bases, and 22 bases lay in between. CDR3 length equals 15 residues. Germline CDR1 MNHEY, CDR2 SVGAGI. These data belong to a study of T cell changes during pregnancy in multiple sclerosis. Only in-frame clones appear in the TCRdb table, and some are missing; sequencing was by immunoSEQ multiplex PCR. The sample carries under 100,000 clones, more than 85% recorded once. The genes are TRBV6-5 and TRBJ1-2; no definite D call. The source of this sequence is a female donor in good health, enrolled as a control in a pregnancy study. This sample comprised peripheral blood, obtained in the first trimester of pregnancy. This CDR3 reads CASSYSPGGLEGYTF. The CDR3 DNA reads as TGTGCCAGCAGCTATTCGCCGGGAGGGCTCGAAGGCTACACCTTC.